Listed here are 29 T cell receptor beta chains from one sample, sequenced in a study of cytomegalovirus exposure and HLA in healthy donors. The PCR made use of 60 Vbeta and 13 Jbeta primers. Here immunoSEQ multiplex PCR was the method, and the copy in TCRdb shows in-frame clones only, minus some. This sample carries fewer than 200,000 clones, around 79% of them seen once, and the ten largest clones take around 0.97%. The material sequenced was PBMCs. These TCRs come from a woman aged 45-65 years in good health and CMV-seropositive.

The chain carries TRBV30 and TRBJ2-5; 13 positions match TRBD2. Unmatched junction bases numbered 7, after V lost 4 bases and J lost 5 bases. This CDR3 comprises 15 residues. Germline V gene lookup returns CDR1 GTSNPN and CDR2 SVGIG (reference sequence). The CDR3 here is CAWTTSGGAVETQYF. The CDR3 DNA reads TGTGCCTGGACCACTAGCGGGGGGGCGGTGGAGACCCAGTACTTC.

This clone came up a few times. The chain links TRBV6-1 to TRBJ2-1; TRBD1 matches at 7 bases. The CDR3 consists of 14 residues. Germline CDR1 is MNHNS and CDR2 is SASEGT. Trimming cost V 3 bases and J 7 bases; bases outside gene matches: 6. The CDR3 loop reads CASSDIQGVNEQFF. The CDR3 nucleotides are TGTGCCAGCAGTGATATCCAGGGGGTGAATGAGCAGTTCTTC.

The rearrangement joins TRBV7-2 to TRBJ2-5; no clear D. CDR3 length equals 14 residues. The ends were cut back, 3 bases at V and 1 base at J, with 9 bases in the middle. The germline V gene encodes CDR1 SGHTA and CDR2 FQGNSA. As DNA, the CDR3 is TGTGCCAGCAGCTTTCGGTTTGCCCAAGAGACCCAGTACTTC. Amino acid sequence: CASSFRFAQETQYF.

This chain joins TRBV19 and TRBJ2-2, with D perhaps TRBD1 (7 bases). Germline V lookup: CDR1 LNHDA, CDR2 SQIVND (reference sequence). This CDR3 comprises 15 residues. The V end was cut by 3 bases, the J end by 3 bases, with 11 bases between. CDR3 residues: CASSIAGGYTGELFF. The CDR3 DNA sequence: TGTGCCAGTAGTATCGCAGGGGGGTACACCGGGGAGCTGTTTTTT.

The chain couples TRBV19 to TRBJ2-7, with a tentative D call TRBD2 (7 bases). Germline CDR1 and CDR2: LNHDA and SQIVND (reference sequence). Trimming took 6 bases from V and 0 from J, leaving 15 bases between them. The CDR3 consists of 15 residues. CDR3 in amino acids: CASSRGAFSSYEQYF. In DNA, the CDR3 is TGTGCCAGTAGCCGGGGGGCGTTTAGCTCCTACGAGCAGTACTTC. Full variable domain (remainder filled in from reference TRBV19 and TRBJ2-7): DGGITQSPKYLFRKEGQNVTLSCEQNLNHDAMYWYRQDPGQGLRLIYYSQIVNDFQKGDIAEGYSVSREKKESFPLTVTSAQKNPTAFYLCASSRGAFSSYEQYFGPGTRLTVT.

V and J are TRBV19 and TRBJ1-6; 9 bases agree with TRBD1. This CDR3 has 13 residues. From germline, CDR1 is LNHDA and CDR2 SQIVND (reference sequence). Germline trimming cut 7 bases from V and 9 bases from J; bases unmatched to any gene: 4. The CDR3 bases are TGTGCCAGTACTACAGGGGGCGCTTCACCCCTCCACTTT. It encodes CASTTGGASPLHF.

The V and J genes are TRBV21-1 and TRBJ2-1; TRBD2 is the table's D call and was not checked against the DNA. TRBV21-1 is an annotated pseudogene. The CDR3 is made up of 18 amino acids. Here the CDR3 reads CASSKGPKAGRRVNEQFF. The CDR3 coding sequence is TGTGCCAGCAGCAAGGGCCCGAAGGCGGGGAGAAGGGTCAATGAGCAGTTCTTC.

The chain joins TRBV5-1 to TRBJ2-7; TRBD1 matches at 9 bases. V lost 4 bases to trimming and J lost 2 bases; unmatched junction nucleotides: 10. This CDR3 region has 16 residues. Germline CDR1 SGHRS, CDR2 YFSETQ. CDR3 region: CASSLHRTGDTYEQYF. CDR3 DNA sequence: TGCGCCAGCAGCCTACACCGGACAGGGGACACCTACGAGCAGTACTTC.

This sequence joins TRBV9 and TRBJ1-2; possibly TRBD1 for D (6 bases). In germline, CDR1 is SGDLS, CDR2 YYNGEE. The CDR3 is made up of 13 amino acids. Between the trimmed V and J ends, which lost 6 bases and 4 bases, there was a span of 13 bases. The CDR3 spells CASTTGRAYGYTF. CDR3 nucleotide sequence: TGTGCCAGCACAACAGGGCGAGCCTATGGCTACACCTTC.

The gene calls are TRBV4-3 and TRBJ1-2; D gene uncertain. Trimming removed 0 bases from V and 0 bases from J, with 14 bases in between. The germline V gene encodes CDR1 LGHNA and CDR2 YSLEER. CDR3 size: 17 residues. The CDR3 sequence: CASSQDLGSASNYGYTF. DNA of the CDR3: TGCGCCAGCAGCCAAGATCTGGGCAGTGCCTCTAACTATGGCTACACCTTC.

This clone was counted once. In DNA, the CDR3 is TGTGCCAGCAGCGTCGGGTCTACTAGCACAGATACGCAGTATTTT. Its protein product is CASSVGSTSTDTQYF. The chain has TRBV9 and TRBJ2-3; D is unresolved. Trimming removed 2 bases from V and 0 bases from J, with 10 bases in between. Per germline, CDR1 SGDLS and CDR2 YYNGEE. This CDR3 region has 15 residues.

The chain has TRBV11-2 and TRBJ1-1; D remains unclear. The length of the CDR3 is 13 residues. Germline CDR1 SGHAT, CDR2 FQNNGV. Trimming removed 3 bases from V and 3 bases from J, with 8 bases in between. CDR3 sequence: CASSLYTDTEAFF. The CDR3 coding sequence is TGTGCCAGCAGCTTGTATACAGACACTGAAGCTTTCTTT.

The chain couples TRBV29-1 to TRBJ1-1; 8 positions match TRBD1. CDR3 length: 12 residues. Looked up from germline, CDR1 is SQVTM and CDR2 is ANQGSEA. Unmatched junction bases numbered 7, after V lost 5 bases and J lost 8 bases. CDR3 residues: CSVRDRPQEAFF. The CDR3 nucleotides are TGCAGCGTTAGGGACAGGCCCCAGGAAGCTTTCTTT.

This clone was detected once. The chain carries TRBV30 and TRBJ2-3; D is perhaps TRBD2 (5 bases). The CDR3 length is 15 residues. Germline V gives CDR1 GTSNPN, CDR2 SVGIG (reference sequence). V dropped 3 bases and J dropped 1 base, with 14 bases sitting between them. DNA for the CDR3: TGTGCCTGGAGCCTATCGAGGCGGGGCACAGATACGCAGTATTTT. This translates into CAWSLSRRGTDTQYF.

CDR3 sequence (DNA): TGTGCCAGCAGTTTGGCAGGGGCCTATGGCTACACCTTC. It codes for CASSLAGAYGYTF. J is TRBJ1-2 and V is TRBV27; tentatively, D is TRBD1 (6 bases). The V gene's germline CDR1 is MNHEY and CDR2 SMNVEV (reference sequence). The V gene lost 3 bases and the J gene lost 4 bases, with 9 bases spanning the gap. The CDR3 spans 13 residues.

The chain uses TRBV6-1 and TRBJ2-4, with 8 bases aligning to TRBD2. CDR3 length: 22 amino acids. Germline assignment: CDR1 MNHNS and CDR2 SASEGT. V lost 2 bases to trimming and J lost 1 base; unmatched junction nucleotides: 22. CDR3 nucleotides: TGTGCCAGCAGTGAAAGTGGCGAGCGGGAGCTACAAGGTTTATGGGCCAAAAACATTCAGTACTTC. Translating gives CASSESGERELQGLWAKNIQYF.

This chain joins TRBV11-2 and TRBJ2-7, with D hard to call. Per the germline V gene, CDR1 is SGHAT and CDR2 is FQNNGV. The CDR3 sequence is 13 residues long. Trimming cost V 0 bases and J 3 bases, with 6 bases left between them. Written as DNA, the CDR3 is TGTGCCAGCAGCTTAGAAAGCTACTACGAGCAGTACTTC. Translating it yields CASSLESYYEQYF.

V and J are TRBV27 and TRBJ2-3; 12 nucleotides agree with TRBD2. This CDR3 is 16 amino acids long. The junction had 7 bases not matched to a gene; V was cut back by 4 bases and J by 5 bases. Germline CDR1 is MNHEY and CDR2 is SMNVEV (reference sequence). The chain's CDR3 is CASSSLAGGLKDTQYF. CDR3 nucleotides: TGTGCCAGCAGTTCCCTAGCGGGAGGGCTGAAAGATACGCAGTATTTT.

Turning to this clone: One end of the junction is discordant with germline, which a read error may explain. The chain combines TRBV4-2 with TRBJ2-7; 14 positions agree with TRBD2. The CDR3 length is 13 residues. Germline CDR1 reads LGHNA; CDR2 reads YNFKEQ. The CDR3 loop reads CASSSGLAGASIF. CDR3 bases: TGTGCCAGCAGCTCGGGACTAGCGGGGGCCTCGATCTTC.

This CDR3 reads CASRRPFGGKGEQYF. In nucleotides, the CDR3 is TGTGCCAGCAGACGGCCCTTCGGAGGGAAGGGAGAGCAGTACTTC. The V and J genes are TRBV6-5 and TRBJ2-7; D is perhaps TRBD2 (6 bases). V gave up 6 bases and J gave up 7 bases, with 22 bases separating them. CDR3 length equals 15 residues. Germline CDR1 is MNHEY and CDR2 is SVGAGI.

The chain recombines TRBV25-1 with TRBJ2-7, with D maybe TRBD1 (6 bases). The germline CDR1 and CDR2 sequences are MGHDK and SYGVNS. The CDR3 is 13 residues long. V lost 5 bases and J lost 2, with 10 bases in between. The CDR3 nucleotides read TGTGCCAGCAGTCAGCCAGGGGCCTACGAGCAGTACTTC. Translated, it gives CASSQPGAYEQYF.

The DNA for the CDR3 is TGTGCCAGTAGTACCACACGACCTAGTATCACTGAAGCTTTCTTT. Residues: CASSTTRPSITEAFF. The chain employs TRBV19 and TRBJ1-1; D is unresolved. This CDR3 has 15 amino acids. The germline V and J ends were trimmed by 4 bases and 4 bases, with 16 bases remaining between them. The germline gives CDR1 LNHDA, CDR2 SQIVND (reference sequence).

This clone has a single count. The chain recombines TRBV7-2 with TRBJ2-2; no firm D call. The CDR3 has 13 amino acids. Trimming removed 5 bases at V and 4 bases at J, with 8 bases between. Germline V gene data show CDR1 as SGHTA and CDR2 as FQGNSA. The CDR3: CASSIPVTGELFF. For the CDR3, the DNA is TGTGCCAGCAGCATCCCTGTCACCGGGGAGCTGTTTTTT.

The V call is TRBV9, the J call TRBJ2-3; 7 positions agree with TRBD1. V was clipped by 4 bases and J by 3 bases; unmatched bases: 5. The germline CDR1 and CDR2 sequences are SGDLS and YYNGEE. This CDR3 contains 14 residues. CDR3: CASSSDRATDTQYF. The CDR3 coding sequence is TGTGCCAGCAGCTCCGACAGGGCGACAGATACGCAGTATTTT. The variable domain in full, completed from reference TRBV9 and TRBJ2-3, reads DSGVTQTPKHLITATGQRVTLRCSPRSGDLSVYWYQQSLDQGLQFLIQYYNGEERAKGNILERFSAQQFPDLHSELNLSSLELGDSALYFCASSSDRATDTQYFGPGTRLTVL.

The gene calls are TRBV6-1 and TRBJ2-5; 8 bases agree with TRBD1. V shed 4 bases and J 5 bases; nucleotides not matched to a gene: 9. CDR1 is MNHNS, CDR2 SASEGT, per germline. The CDR3 extends over 15 amino acids. This CDR3 is CASSVGTGGGETQYF. CDR3 nucleotides: TGTGCCAGCAGTGTAGGAACAGGGGGTGGGGAGACCCAGTACTTC.

The chain couples TRBV27 to TRBJ1-5, with a possible D match to TRBD1 (5 bases). Germline-derived CDR1 and CDR2 are MNHEY and SMNVEV (reference sequence). Trimming left V 8 bases short and J 7 bases short, with 21 bases between. The CDR3 covers 15 residues. The CDR3 loop is CASGRGSPGIQPQHF. CDR3 coding DNA: TGTGCCAGCGGGAGGGGCTCCCCGGGAATCCAGCCCCAGCATTTT.

This clone has a single count. The V and J genes are TRBV4-3 and TRBJ2-7; maybe TRBD2 (5 bases). Germline values: CDR1 LGHNA, CDR2 YSLEER. CDR3 length equals 16 residues. With 3 bases removed from V and 0 bases from J, the gap between germline ends came to 15 bases. DNA for the CDR3: TGCGCCAGCAGCCAGGACTCCGGACTGACCTCCTACGAGCAGTACTTC. It codes for CASSQDSGLTSYEQYF.

This sequence joins TRBV5-1 and TRBJ2-5; D gene uncertain. The CDR3 length is 15 residues. V lost 0 bases to trimming and J lost 5 bases, with 14 bases between them. The germline gives CDR1 SGHRS, CDR2 YFSETQ. The CDR3 region has the DNA TGCGCCAGCAGCTTGGCACCTGGCCCCTCGGAGACCCAGTACTTC. The encoded protein is CASSLAPGPSETQYF.

V gene TRBV28 combines with J gene TRBJ2-1; the D gene is possibly TRBD2 (6 bases). CDR3 length equals 13 residues. Between the trimmed V and J ends, which lost 8 bases and 1 base, there was a span of 9 bases. Germline assignment: CDR1 MDHEN and CDR2 SYDVKM. The CDR3 DNA reads as TGTGCCAGCCGGAGGGTGTCCTACAATGAGCAGTTCTTC. This gives the protein CASRRVSYNEQFF.